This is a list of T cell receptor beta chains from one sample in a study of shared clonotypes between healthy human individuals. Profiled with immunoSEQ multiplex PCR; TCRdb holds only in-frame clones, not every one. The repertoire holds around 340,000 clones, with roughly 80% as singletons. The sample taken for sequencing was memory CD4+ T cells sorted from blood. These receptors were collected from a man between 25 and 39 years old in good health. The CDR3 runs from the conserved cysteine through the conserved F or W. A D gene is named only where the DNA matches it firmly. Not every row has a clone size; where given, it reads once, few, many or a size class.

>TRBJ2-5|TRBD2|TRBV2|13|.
CASRAGREETQYF
TGTGCCAGCCGGGCGGGGAGGGAAGAGACCCAGTACTTC
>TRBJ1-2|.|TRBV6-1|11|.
CASGMDYGYTF
TGTGCCTCCGGGATGGACTATGGCTACACCTTC
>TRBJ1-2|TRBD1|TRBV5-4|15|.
CASSLNRGHSYGYTF
TGTGCCAGCAGCTTGAACAGGGGGCACAGCTATGGCTACACCTTC
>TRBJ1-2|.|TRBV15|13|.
CATSSGDNYGYTF
TGTGCCACCAGCTCGGGGGACAACTATGGCTACACCTTC
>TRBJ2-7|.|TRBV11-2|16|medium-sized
CASSPRSRSQWNEQYF
TGTGCCAGCAGCCCTCGGAGCCGTTCCCAATGGAACGAGCAGTACTTC
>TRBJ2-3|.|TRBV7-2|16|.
CASSLARETSTDTQYF
TGTGCCAGCAGCTTAGCGCGGGAAACGAGCACAGATACGCAGTATTTT
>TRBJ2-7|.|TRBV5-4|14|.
CASSWSGGAYEQYF
TGTGCCAGCAGCTGGTCAGGTGGGGCCTACGAGCAGTACTTC
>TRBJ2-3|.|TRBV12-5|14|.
CASGLYGSTDTQYF
TGTGCTAGTGGTTTGTACGGGAGTACAGATACGCAGTATTTT
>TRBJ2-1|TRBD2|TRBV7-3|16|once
CASSLRLAGGVNEQFF
TGTGCCAGCAGCTTACGACTAGCGGGAGGTGTAAATGAGCAGTTCTTC
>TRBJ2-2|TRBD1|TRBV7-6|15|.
CASSRGQGRSGELFF
TGTGCCAGCAGCCGAGGACAGGGGAGATCCGGGGAGCTGTTTTTT
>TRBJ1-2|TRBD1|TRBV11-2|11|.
CASSPGTGEAF
TGTGCCAGCAGCCCCGGGACAGGGGAAGCCTTC
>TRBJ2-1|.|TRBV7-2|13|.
CASSLSGSNEQFF
TGTGCCAGCAGCTTGTCCGGGAGCAATGAGCAGTTCTTC
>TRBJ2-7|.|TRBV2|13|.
CASNLAVAYEQYF
TGTGCCAGCAACCTCGCGGTAGCCTACGAGCAGTACTTC
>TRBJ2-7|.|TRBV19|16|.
CASSPRRRSGTYEQYF
TGTGCCAGTAGCCCCCGAAGGAGGTCGGGGACCTACGAGCAGTACTTC
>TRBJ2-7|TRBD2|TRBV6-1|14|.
CASRIGTSGYEQYF
TGTGCCAGCAGGATCGGGACTAGCGGCTACGAGCAGTACTTC
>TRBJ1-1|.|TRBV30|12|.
CALTQGKYSAFF
TGTGCCCTGACCCAGGGGAAATATAGCGCTTTCTTT
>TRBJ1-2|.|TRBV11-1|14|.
CASSPPWTDYGYTF
TGTGCCAGCAGCCCCCCCTGGACGGACTATGGCTACACCTTC
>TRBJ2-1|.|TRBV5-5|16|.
CASSGLDLFSYNEQFF
TGTGCCAGCAGCGGATTGGACTTATTCTCCTACAATGAGCAGTTCTTC
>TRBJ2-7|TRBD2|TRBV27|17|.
CASSLRAGTSGFYEQYF
TGTGCCAGCAGTTTAAGGGCCGGGACTAGCGGGTTCTACGAGCAGTACTTC
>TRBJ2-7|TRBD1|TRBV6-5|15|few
CASRSNRGPSYEQYF
TGTGCCAGCAGGTCCAACAGGGGACCCTCCTACGAGCAGTACTTC
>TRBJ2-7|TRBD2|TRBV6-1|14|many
CATVRTSGSYEQYF
TGTGCCACGGTTCGGACTAGCGGGTCTTACGAGCAGTACTTC
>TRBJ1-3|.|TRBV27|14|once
CASSPGTIGNTIYF
TGTGCCAGCAGTCCGGGGACCATTGGAAACACCATATATTTT
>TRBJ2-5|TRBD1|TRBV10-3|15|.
CATKHQQGADETQYF
TGTGCCACCAAGCATCAACAGGGGGCTGATGAGACCCAGTACTTC
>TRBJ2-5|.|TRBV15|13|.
CATSYGRQETQYF
TGTGCCACCTCCTATGGGAGGCAAGAGACCCAGTACTTC
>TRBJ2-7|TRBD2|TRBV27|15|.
CASSLRTSGRARQYF
TGTGCCAGCAGTTTACGGACTAGCGGGAGGGCTAGGCAGTACTTC
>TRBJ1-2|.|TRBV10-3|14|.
CAISGGVRNYGYTF
TGTGCCATCAGTGGAGGGGTCCGTAACTATGGCTACACCTTC
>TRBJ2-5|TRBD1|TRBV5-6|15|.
CASSPGTGEWETQYF
TGTGCCAGCAGCCCTGGGACAGGGGAGTGGGAGACCCAGTACTTC
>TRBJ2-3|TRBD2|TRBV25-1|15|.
CASRRTSGFTDTQYF
TGTGCCAGCAGGCGGACTAGCGGATTCACAGATACGCAGTATTTT
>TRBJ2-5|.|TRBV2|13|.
CASSGSGVEDQYF
TGTGCCAGCAGTGGGTCAGGGGTGGAGGACCAGTACTTC
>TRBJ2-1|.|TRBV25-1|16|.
CASSGQWSVSLNEQFF
TGTGCCAGCAGTGGCCAGTGGTCTGTATCCCTCAATGAGCAGTTCTTC
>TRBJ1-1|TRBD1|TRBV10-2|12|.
CASSPGGQAPFF
TGCGCCAGCAGTCCGGGGGGACAGGCTCCTTTCTTT
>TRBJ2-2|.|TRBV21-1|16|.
CASSKVGQAYTGELFF
TGTGCCAGCAGCAAGGTGGGACAGGCGTACACCGGGGAGCTGTTTTTT
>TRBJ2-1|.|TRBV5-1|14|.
CASSLVWGSNEQFF
TGCGCCAGCAGCTTGGTTTGGGGTAGCAATGAGCAGTTCTTC
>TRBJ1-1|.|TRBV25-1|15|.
CASSESAVGGTEAFF
TGTGCCAGCAGTGAATCGGCGGTGGGGGGTACTGAAGCTTTCTTT
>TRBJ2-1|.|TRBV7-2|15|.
CASSLVPVKGNEQFF
TGTGCCAGCAGCTTAGTTCCGGTTAAGGGCAATGAGCAGTTCTTC
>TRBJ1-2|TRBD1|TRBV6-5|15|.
CASSYPGQGAYGYTF
TGTGCCAGCAGTTACCCGGGACAGGGTGCCTATGGCTACACCTTC
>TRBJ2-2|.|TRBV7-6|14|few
CASSFSGVGGELFF
TGTGCCAGCAGCTTTTCGGGAGTAGGCGGGGAGCTGTTTTTT
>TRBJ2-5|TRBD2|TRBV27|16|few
CASSLFSSGRAGTQYF
TGTGCCAGCAGTTTATTCTCCAGCGGGAGGGCAGGGACCCAGTACTTC
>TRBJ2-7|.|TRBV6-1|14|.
CASSLTRARGEQYF
TGTGCCAGCAGCCTTACTAGAGCCAGAGGTGAGCAGTACTTC
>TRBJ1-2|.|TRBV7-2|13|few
CASIIDGFYGYTF
TGTGCCAGCATCATAGACGGGTTCTATGGCTACACCTTC
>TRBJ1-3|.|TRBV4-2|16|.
CASSQDHADSGNTIYF
TGTGCCAGCAGCCAAGATCACGCGGACTCTGGAAACACCATATATTTT
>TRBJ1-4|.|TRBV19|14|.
CASSRAANNEKLFF
TGTGCCAGTAGTAGGGCAGCCAATAATGAAAAACTGTTTTTT
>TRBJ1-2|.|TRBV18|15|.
CASSPPSRIWYGYTF
TGTGCCAGCTCACCACCGTCCAGGATTTGGTATGGCTACACCTTC
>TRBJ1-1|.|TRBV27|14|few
CASSLLGTGTEAFF
TGTGCCAGCAGTTTACTGGGCACGGGCACTGAAGCTTTCTTT
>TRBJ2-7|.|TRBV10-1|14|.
CATRQTPMFGEQYF
TGCGCCACCAGACAGACCCCGATGTTCGGCGAGCAGTACTTC
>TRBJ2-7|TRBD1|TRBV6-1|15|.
CASSQSGTGTYEQYF
TGTGCCAGCAGCCAAAGTGGGACAGGCACCTACGAGCAGTACTTC
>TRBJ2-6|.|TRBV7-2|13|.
CASSLEPENVLTF
TGTGCCAGCAGCTTAGAGCCAGAGAACGTCCTGACTTTC
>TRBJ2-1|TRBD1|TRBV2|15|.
CASSEARTGNNEQFF
TGTGCCAGCAGTGAAGCGAGGACAGGGAACAATGAGCAGTTCTTC
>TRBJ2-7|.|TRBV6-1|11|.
CASGLVYEQYF
TGTGCCAGCGGTCTAGTATACGAGCAGTACTTC
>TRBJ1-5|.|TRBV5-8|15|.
CASSLAGSRSQPQHF
TGTGCCAGCAGCTTGGCCGGAAGTAGAAGTCAGCCCCAGCATTTT
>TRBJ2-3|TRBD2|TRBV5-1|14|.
CASRSGGPVDTQYF
TGCGCCAGCAGGTCGGGAGGGCCGGTAGATACGCAGTATTTT
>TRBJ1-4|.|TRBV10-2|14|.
CASSDWRPGEKLFF
TGCGCCAGCAGTGACTGGAGGCCTGGAGAAAAACTGTTTTTT
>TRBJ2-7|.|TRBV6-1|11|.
CASSPFYEQYF
TGTGCCAGCAGCCCTTTTTACGAGCAGTACTTC
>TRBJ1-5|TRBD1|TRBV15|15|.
CATSRGRDRYQPQHF
TGTGCCACCAGCAGAGGCCGGGACAGATATCAGCCCCAGCATTTT
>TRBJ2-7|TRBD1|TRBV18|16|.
CASSPIPRTGGYEQYF
TGTGCCAGCTCACCAATACCGCGGACAGGGGGCTACGAGCAGTACTTC
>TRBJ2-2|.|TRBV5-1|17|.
CASSLVSTTQGTGELFF
TGCGCCAGCAGCTTGGTGTCCACTACTCAGGGGACCGGGGAGCTGTTTTTT
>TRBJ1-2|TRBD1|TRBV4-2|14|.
CASSQGQGGYGYTF
TGTGCCAGCAGCCAAGGACAGGGCGGCTATGGCTACACCTTC
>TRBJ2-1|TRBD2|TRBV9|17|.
CASSVDRGLAGVDEQFF
TGTGCCAGCAGCGTAGATAGGGGACTAGCGGGAGTCGATGAGCAGTTCTTC
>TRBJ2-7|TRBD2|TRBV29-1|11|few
CSVGLANEQYF
TGCAGCGTGGGACTAGCCAACGAGCAGTACTTC
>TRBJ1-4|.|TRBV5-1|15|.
CASSTDRPANEKLFF
TGCGCCAGCAGCACCGACCGTCCCGCCAATGAAAAACTGTTTTTT